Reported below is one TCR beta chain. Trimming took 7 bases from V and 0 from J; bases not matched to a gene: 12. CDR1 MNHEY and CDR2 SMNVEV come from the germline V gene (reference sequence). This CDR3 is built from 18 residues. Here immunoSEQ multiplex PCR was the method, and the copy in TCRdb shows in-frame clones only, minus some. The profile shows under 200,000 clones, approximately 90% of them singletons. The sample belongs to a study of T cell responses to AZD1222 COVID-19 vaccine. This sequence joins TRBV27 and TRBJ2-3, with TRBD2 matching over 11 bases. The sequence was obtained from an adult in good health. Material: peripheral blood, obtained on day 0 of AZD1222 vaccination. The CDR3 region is CASIPLAGARLSTDTQYF. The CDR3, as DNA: TGTGCCAGCATCCCACTAGCGGGGGCCCGCCTTAGCACAGATACGCAGTATTTT.